Detailed here is one T cell receptor beta chain. CDR1 and CDR2 (germline): GTSNPN, SVGIG (reference sequence). Trimming pared 0 bases from V and 8 bases from J, leaving 13 bases between. There are 14 residues in the CDR3. The data are from a study of blood T cell repertoires in COVID-19. Study-wide background: Specimens from acute and convalescent COVID-19 originated in the United States, Italy and Spain. The cDNA or gDNA used as material had been derived from T cells, B-cell-depleted T cells, or PBMCs.

Original analysis: Estimates of nucleated cell counts were drawn from the amplification of reference gene primers. The repertoire was sequenced with immunoSEQ multiplex PCR; TCRdb's copy has only in-frame clones and lacks some. That table supplies the V and J calls and clone size; D and trimming were determined from the DNA. The repertoire holds a few hundred thousand clones, with 80% to 90% as singletons. The sequencing input was peripheral blood. The clonotype originates from a woman in her twenties or thirties with active or convalescent COVID-19. J is TRBJ1-4 and V is TRBV30; D remains ambiguous. CDR3 residues: CAWSVAGNQEKLFF. The CDR3 region has the DNA TGTGCCTGGAGTGTAGCCGGGAACCAGGAAAAACTGTTTTTT.